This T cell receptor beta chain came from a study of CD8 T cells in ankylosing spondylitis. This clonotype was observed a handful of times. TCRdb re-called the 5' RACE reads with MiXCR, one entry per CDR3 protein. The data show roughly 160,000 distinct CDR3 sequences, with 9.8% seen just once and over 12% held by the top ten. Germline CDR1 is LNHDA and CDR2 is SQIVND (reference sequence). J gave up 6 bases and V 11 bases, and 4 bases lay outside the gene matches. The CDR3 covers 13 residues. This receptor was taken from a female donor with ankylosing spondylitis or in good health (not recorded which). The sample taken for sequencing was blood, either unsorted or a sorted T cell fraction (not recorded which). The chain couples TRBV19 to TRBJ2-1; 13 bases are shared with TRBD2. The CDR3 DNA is TGTGCCGGAACTAGCGGGAGGGCCAATGAGCAGTTCTTC. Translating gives CAGTSGRANEQFF.